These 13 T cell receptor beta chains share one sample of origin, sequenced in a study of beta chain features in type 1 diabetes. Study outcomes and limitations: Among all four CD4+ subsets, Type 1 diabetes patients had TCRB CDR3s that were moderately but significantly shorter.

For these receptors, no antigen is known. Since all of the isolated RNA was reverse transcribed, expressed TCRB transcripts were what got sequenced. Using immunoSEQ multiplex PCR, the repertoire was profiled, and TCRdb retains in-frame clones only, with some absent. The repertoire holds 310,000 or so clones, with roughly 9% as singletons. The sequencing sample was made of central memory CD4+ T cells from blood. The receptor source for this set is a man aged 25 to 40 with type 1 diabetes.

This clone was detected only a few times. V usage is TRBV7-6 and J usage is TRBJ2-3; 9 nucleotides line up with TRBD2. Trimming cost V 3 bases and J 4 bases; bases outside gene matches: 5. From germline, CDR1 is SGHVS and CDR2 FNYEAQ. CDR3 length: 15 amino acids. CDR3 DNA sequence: TGTGCCAGCAGCTTCCGCGGGGGGGACTCAGATACGCAGTATTTT. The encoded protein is CASSFRGGDSDTQYF.

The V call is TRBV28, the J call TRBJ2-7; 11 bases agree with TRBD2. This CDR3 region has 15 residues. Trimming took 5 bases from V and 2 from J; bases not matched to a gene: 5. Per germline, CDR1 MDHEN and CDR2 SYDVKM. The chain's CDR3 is CASSRGTSGAYEQYF. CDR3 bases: TGTGCCAGCAGTCGTGGGACTAGCGGAGCCTACGAGCAGTACTTC.

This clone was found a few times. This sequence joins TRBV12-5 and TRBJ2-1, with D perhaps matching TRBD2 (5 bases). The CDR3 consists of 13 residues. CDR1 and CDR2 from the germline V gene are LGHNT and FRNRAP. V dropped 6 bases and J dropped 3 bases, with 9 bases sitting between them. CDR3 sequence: CASGLGNYNEQFF. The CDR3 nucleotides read TGTGCTAGTGGACTCGGGAACTACAATGAGCAGTTCTTC.

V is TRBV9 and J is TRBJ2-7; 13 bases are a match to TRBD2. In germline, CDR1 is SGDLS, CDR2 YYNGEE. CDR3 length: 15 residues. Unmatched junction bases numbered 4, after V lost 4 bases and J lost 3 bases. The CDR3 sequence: CASSPGTSGVYEQYF. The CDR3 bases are TGTGCCAGCAGCCCCGGGACTAGCGGGGTCTACGAGCAGTACTTC.

The CDR3 DNA follows: TGCAGCGTTCAACTTCGGAACACAGATACGCAGTATTTT. Translated, it gives CSVQLRNTDTQYF. This rearrangement joins TRBV29-1 to TRBJ2-3, with D unresolved. CDR3 size: 13 residues. Looked up from germline, CDR1 is SQVTM and CDR2 is ANQGSEA. Deletions cut 5 bases from V and 2 bases from J, with 11 bases between.

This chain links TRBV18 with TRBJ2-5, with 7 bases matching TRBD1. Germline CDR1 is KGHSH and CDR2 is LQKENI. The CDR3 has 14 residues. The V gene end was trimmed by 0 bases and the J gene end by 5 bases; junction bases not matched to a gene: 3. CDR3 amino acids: CASSPPTGSETQYF. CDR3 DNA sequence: TGTGCCAGCTCACCACCGACAGGGTCGGAGACCCAGTACTTC.

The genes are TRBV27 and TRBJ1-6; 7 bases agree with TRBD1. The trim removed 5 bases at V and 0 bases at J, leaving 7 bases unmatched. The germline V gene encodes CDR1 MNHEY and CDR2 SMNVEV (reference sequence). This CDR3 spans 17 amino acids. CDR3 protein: CASSRTGASSYNSPLHF. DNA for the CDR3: TGTGCCAGCAGTCGAACAGGGGCGAGCTCCTATAATTCACCCCTCCACTTT.

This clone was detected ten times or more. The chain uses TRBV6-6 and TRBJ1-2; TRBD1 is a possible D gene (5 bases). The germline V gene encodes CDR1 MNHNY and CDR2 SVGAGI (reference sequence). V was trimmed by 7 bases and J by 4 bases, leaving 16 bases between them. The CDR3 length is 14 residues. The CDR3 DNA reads TGTGCCAGCATGGGAGGGGTTCGGTTCTATGGCTACACCTTC. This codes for CASMGGVRFYGYTF.

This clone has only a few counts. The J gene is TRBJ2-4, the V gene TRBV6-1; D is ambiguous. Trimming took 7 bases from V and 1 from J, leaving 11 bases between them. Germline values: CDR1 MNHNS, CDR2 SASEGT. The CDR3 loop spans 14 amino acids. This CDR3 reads CASIHYLAKNIQYF. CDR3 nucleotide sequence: TGTGCCAGCATCCACTACCTGGCCAAAAACATTCAGTACTTC.

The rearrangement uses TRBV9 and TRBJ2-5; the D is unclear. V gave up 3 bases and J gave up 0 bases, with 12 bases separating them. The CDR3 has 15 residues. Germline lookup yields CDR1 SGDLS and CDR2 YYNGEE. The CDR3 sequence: CASSEEPTYQETQYF. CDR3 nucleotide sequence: TGTGCCAGCAGCGAAGAGCCTACTTACCAAGAGACCCAGTACTTC. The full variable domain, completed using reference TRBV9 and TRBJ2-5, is DSGVTQTPKHLITATGQRVTLRCSPRSGDLSVYWYQQSLDQGLQFLIQYYNGEERAKGNILERFSAQQFPDLHSELNLSSLELGDSALYFCASSEEPTYQETQYFGPGTRLLVL.

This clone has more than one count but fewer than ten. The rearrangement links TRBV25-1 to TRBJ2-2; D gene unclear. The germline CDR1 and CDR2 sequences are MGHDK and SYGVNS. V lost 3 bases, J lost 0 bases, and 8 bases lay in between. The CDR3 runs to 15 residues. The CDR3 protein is CASSDDRANTGELFF. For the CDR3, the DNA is TGTGCCAGCAGTGATGATAGGGCGAACACCGGGGAGCTGTTTTTT.

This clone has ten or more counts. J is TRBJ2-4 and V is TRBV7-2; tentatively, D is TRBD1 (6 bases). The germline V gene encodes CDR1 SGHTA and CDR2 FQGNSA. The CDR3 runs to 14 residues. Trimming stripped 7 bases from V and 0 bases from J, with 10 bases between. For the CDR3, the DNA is TGTGCCAGCAACCCGGGACAAGCCAAAAACATTCAGTACTTC. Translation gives CASNPGQAKNIQYF.

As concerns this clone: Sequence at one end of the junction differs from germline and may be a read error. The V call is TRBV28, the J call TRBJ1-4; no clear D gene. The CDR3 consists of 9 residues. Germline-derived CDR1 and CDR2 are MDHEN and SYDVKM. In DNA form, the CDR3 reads TGTGCCAGCAGTTTCCTAACGGTTTTT. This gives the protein CASSFLTVF.